This T cell receptor (beta chain) was sequenced during a study of T cell responses to AZD1222 COVID-19 vaccine. Study results and limitations: Donors in the cohort were predominantly white British and more often female, and clonal diversity was possibly underestimated. Just five to seven AZD1222 recipients tested seropositive at baseline. Vaccine-associated CD4 TCRs ranged over spike, dominating at 160-218 and 743-854.

In the case of this clone: What it binds is unknown.

The assay was immunoSEQ multiplex PCR, and TCRdb's table has in-frame clones only and misses some. In the table there are about 24,000 clones, about 88% of which are singletons. This TCR was sampled from an adult who received the AZD1222 COVID-19 vaccine. This material consisted of peripheral blood, taken 28 days after the second AZD1222 dose.

This CDR3 is CAWSRGANTEAFF. Written as DNA, the CDR3 is TGTGCCTGGAGCCGGGGGGCAAACACTGAAGCTTTCTTT. The V and J genes are TRBV30 and TRBJ1-1, with D maybe TRBD1 (6 bases). The length of the CDR3 is 13 residues. Trimming removed 3 bases from V and 2 bases from J, with 10 bases in between. In germline, CDR1 is GTSNPN, CDR2 SVGIG (reference sequence).